A selection of T cell receptor beta chains follows, all from one sample in a study of blood T cell repertoires in COVID-19. Here immunoSEQ multiplex PCR was the method, and the copy in TCRdb shows in-frame clones only, minus some. The sample has more than 250,000 clones, around 88% seen once. Sequencing was performed on PBMCs or T cells enriched from blood (not recorded which). The receptors were gathered from a woman between 40 and 50 years old with acute COVID-19. CDR3s include the opening cysteine and the closing phenylalanine or tryptophan. Each record gives: V gene, CDR3 protein.

v_call: TRBV27
cdr3_aa: CASWSASGSEDEQFF

v_call: TRBV21-1
cdr3_aa: CASSKACFGLNNEQFF

v_call: TRBV29-1
cdr3_aa: CSVITGLRLSYNEQFF

v_call: TRBV28
cdr3_aa: CASSHSSAIKGDEAFF

v_call: TRBV18
cdr3_aa: CASSPRDRVSTGANVLTF

v_call: TRBV19
cdr3_aa: CASTDRGYSNQPQHF

v_call: TRBV15
cdr3_aa: CATSRAREGLYEQYF

v_call: TRBV2
cdr3_aa: CASIQTVNNSPLHF

v_call: TRBV5-1
cdr3_aa: CASSPDGSTEAFF

v_call: TRBV5-4
cdr3_aa: CASSLAQGAEAFF

v_call: TRBV6-4
cdr3_aa: CASSPLAGSNNEQFF

v_call: TRBV5-1
cdr3_aa: CASSPSEGSNQPQHF

v_call: TRBV2
cdr3_aa: CASSDLGAIYNEQFF

v_call: TRBV3-1/TRBV3-2
cdr3_aa: CASSQDLSRETQYF

v_call: TRBV5-4
cdr3_aa: CASKIGGFGYTF

v_call: TRBV5-4
cdr3_aa: CASSEGGSSYNEQFF

v_call: TRBV14
cdr3_aa: CASSQQGFEQYF

v_call: TRBV7-9
cdr3_aa: CASSNGQGADEQYF